This paragraph reports one TCR beta chain. The antigen remains undetermined. Blood was sampled at baseline, cycle 4 day 1, and cycle 7 day 1. TCRdb keeps only in-frame clones here, not all; method: immunoSEQ multiplex PCR. Of tens of thousands of clones listed, about four fifths are singletons. This record comes from a study of OX40 agonist ivuxolimab in advanced cancers. Study findings and constraints: In CD8+ T cells, expanded clones were on average more numerous than in CD4+.

The CDR3 is 14 amino acids. V shed 0 bases and J shed 5 bases, with 10 bases lying between them. Germline-derived CDR1 and CDR2 are SNHLY and FYNNEI. This TCR was recovered from an adult with an advanced solid tumor such as melanoma, head and neck, liver or kidney cancer. The chain employs TRBV2 and TRBJ1-2; TRBD1 is a possible D gene (5 bases). The sample in question was CD4+ or CD8+ T cells sorted from blood, obtained in a trial of the OX40 agonist ivuxolimab. CDR3 DNA sequence: TGTGCCAGCAGTGAAGCCGGGACCGGTTATGGCTACACCTTC. Translating it yields CASSEAGTGYGYTF.